The next 3 T cell receptor beta chains were all read from a single sample in a study of tumor-infiltrating lymphocytes in localized non-small cell lung cancer. Measured with immunoSEQ multiplex PCR; TCRdb has only the in-frame clones, and not every one. Seen here are roughly 7,000 clones, 74% observed once, and the top ten hold approximately 12%. Specimen: lung tumor tissue. The receptor source for this set is a human donor with non-small cell lung cancer.

The rearrangement links TRBV5-6 to TRBJ2-1, with unresolved D. Germline lookup yields CDR1 SGHDT and CDR2 YYEEEE. V was trimmed by 4 bases and J by 9 bases, leaving 17 bases between them. The CDR3 length is 14 residues. CDR3 sequence (DNA): TGTGCCAGCAGCGAGAAACCAAGGGTCGGTGAGCAGTTCTTC. Translation: CASSEKPRVGEQFF. Together with reference TRBV5-6 and TRBJ2-1, the CDR3 gives the full variable domain: DAGVTQSPTHLIKTRGQQVTLRCSPKSGHDTVSWYQQALGQGPQFIFQYYEEEERQRGNFPDRFSGHQFPNYSSELNVNALLLGDSALYLCASSEKPRVGEQFFGPGTRLTVL.

The rearrangement uses TRBV14 and TRBJ1-5; possible D gene TRBD1, 6 bases. Trimming took 2 bases from V and 3 from J, leaving 32 bases between them. The CDR3 is 22 amino acids. Germline V gene sequence: CDR1 SGHDN, CDR2 FVKESK. The DNA for the CDR3 is TGTGCCAGCAGCCAATCGGACAGAGAACAGGGAGGGGGTCCGCTGACCAATCAGCCCCAGCATTTT. Amino acid sequence: CASSQSDREQGGGPLTNQPQHF.

The V gene is TRBV6-5, the J gene TRBJ2-3; 8 nucleotides line up with TRBD2. The CDR3 length is 16 residues. Germline values: CDR1 MNHEY, CDR2 SVGAGI. Trimming at V came to 4 bases and at J to 4 bases, leaving 10 bases not matched to a gene. Written as DNA, the CDR3 is TGTGCCAGCAGTTCGGCGGGACTAGATTCCGCAGATACGCAGTATTTT. This gives the protein CASSSAGLDSADTQYF.